Each of the 8 T cell receptor beta chains below was sequenced from the same sample in a study of T-cell reconstitution after alpha-beta-depleted transplantation in children. Preparing the TCRbeta library involved the use of unique molecular identifiers. Via MiXCR, TCRdb re-called the PCR reads, giving one row per CDR3 protein. The data show some 390,000 distinct CDR3 sequences, approximately 20% seen once. Source: PBMCs from the stem cell graft donor, taken from the stem cell graft. These receptors were taken from a human donor who donated a stem cell graft to a child with acute myeloid leukemia.

In this sample, this clonotype turned up many times. The gene calls are TRBV6-5 and TRBJ1-3; TRBD1 is a possible D gene (5 bases). Deletions cut 0 bases from V and 1 base from J, with 7 bases between. Per the germline V gene, CDR1 is MNHEY and CDR2 is SVGAGI. The CDR3 contains 15 residues. CDR3 protein: CASSYSGGSGNTIYF. The CDR3 DNA sequence: TGTGCCAGCAGTTACTCGGGGGGGTCTGGAAACACCATATATTTT.

This clonotype was detected ten times or more. The chain combines TRBV9 with TRBJ2-1; D may be TRBD2 (6 bases). The CDR3 loop spans 15 amino acids. Germline CDR1 and CDR2: SGDLS and YYNGEE. V lost 0 bases and J lost 3, with 10 bases in between. This CDR3 reads CASSVGASDYNEQFF. The DNA of the CDR3 is TGTGCCAGCAGCGTAGGTGCTAGCGACTACAATGAGCAGTTCTTC.

The CDR3 region has the DNA TGTGCCAGCAGCTTGCCGGGACAGGGCCATGAAAAACTGTTTTTT. This codes for CASSLPGQGHEKLFF. The chain combines TRBV28 with TRBJ1-4, with TRBD1 matching 9 bases. This CDR3 has 15 amino acids. The V gene end was trimmed by 6 bases and the J gene end by 6 bases; junction bases not matched to a gene: 8. Germline V CDR1 and CDR2: MDHEN, SYDVKM.

This clonotype was detected only a few times. This chain links TRBV4-1 with TRBJ2-3, with 7 bases fitting TRBD2. This CDR3 has 19 residues. CDR1 and CDR2 (germline): MGHRA, YSYEKL. The V gene end was trimmed by 2 bases and the J gene end by 3 bases; junction bases not matched to a gene: 17. The CDR3: CASSQKLAGVNTRTDTQYF. The CDR3 nucleotides read TGCGCCAGCAGCCAAAAGTTGGCGGGAGTGAATACACGAACAGATACGCAGTATTTT.

This chain joins TRBV18 and TRBJ2-7; 10 bases agree with TRBD2. V gave up 0 bases and J gave up 7 bases; unmatched junction bases: 6. Germline V CDR1 and CDR2: KGHSH, LQKENI. This CDR3 comprises 15 residues. CDR3 coding DNA: TGTGCCAGCTCACCACCTGGACTAGCGGTCCAGGAGCAGTACTTC. Translating it yields CASSPPGLAVQEQYF.

This clonotype has at least ten counts. The chain carries TRBV20-1 and TRBJ2-7; 8 positions match TRBD1. This CDR3 comprises 14 residues. With 2 bases clipped from V and 3 bases from J, the junction kept 6 bases outside the gene matches. Germline CDR1 and CDR2: DFQATT and SNEGSKA (reference sequence). The CDR3 region has the DNA TGCAGTGCTAGAACCGGGACAGGAGGCTACGAGCAGTACTTC. Protein product: CSARTGTGGYEQYF.

The sample holds a few counts of this clonotype. The rearrangement links TRBV15 to TRBJ2-1; D is undetermined. CDR1 is LNHNV and CDR2 is YYDKDF in the germline V gene (reference sequence). The CDR3 has 14 residues. Trimming stripped 1 base from V and 6 bases from J, with 10 bases between. The CDR3 DNA follows: TGTGCCACCAGCAGAGGAAGGCCCCCCAATGAGCAGTTCTTC. Its protein product is CATSRGRPPNEQFF.

In its sample, this clonotype was seen many times. The chain recombines TRBV12-3 or TRBV12-4 with TRBJ2-1; the D is unclear. The germline V and J ends were trimmed by 4 bases and 0 bases, with 16 bases remaining between them. There are 17 residues in the CDR3. The CDR3 sequence: CASSSRSMGFSYNEQFF. For the CDR3, the DNA is TGTGCCAGCAGTTCCCGGAGTATGGGCTTCTCCTACAATGAGCAGTTCTTC.